This T cell receptor beta chain emerged from a study of post-analysis software for immune sequencing data. Remarks on this clonotype: Its antigen is still unknown.

Broader study findings: In patients, five TRBV segments were more frequent than in controls, with TRBV5-6, TRBV5-1 and TRBV20-1 among them. Multiple sclerosis was associated with a significant reduction in normalized Chao1 diversity relative to controls. Same-batch samples co-clustered strongly by F measure.

Germline CDR1 DFQATT, CDR2 SNEGSKA (reference sequence). Losses at the gene ends were 2 bases for V and 1 base for J; bases not matched to a gene: 8. The CDR3 is 17 residues long. Each TCR beta cDNA library carried unique molecular identifiers. TCRdb redid the calling of the PCR reads with MiXCR, one entry per CDR3 protein. Here the sample spans about 540,000 distinct CDR3 sequences, around 31% being singletons. The origin of this receptor is a girl aged 2-17 years with multiple sclerosis. The material sequenced was blood. The chain recombines TRBV20-1 with TRBJ2-5; TRBD2 matches at 12 bases. Here the CDR3 reads CSARRGRTSGAQETQYF. CDR3 DNA: TGCAGTGCTAGAAGAGGCAGGACTAGCGGGGCCCAAGAGACCCAGTACTTC.